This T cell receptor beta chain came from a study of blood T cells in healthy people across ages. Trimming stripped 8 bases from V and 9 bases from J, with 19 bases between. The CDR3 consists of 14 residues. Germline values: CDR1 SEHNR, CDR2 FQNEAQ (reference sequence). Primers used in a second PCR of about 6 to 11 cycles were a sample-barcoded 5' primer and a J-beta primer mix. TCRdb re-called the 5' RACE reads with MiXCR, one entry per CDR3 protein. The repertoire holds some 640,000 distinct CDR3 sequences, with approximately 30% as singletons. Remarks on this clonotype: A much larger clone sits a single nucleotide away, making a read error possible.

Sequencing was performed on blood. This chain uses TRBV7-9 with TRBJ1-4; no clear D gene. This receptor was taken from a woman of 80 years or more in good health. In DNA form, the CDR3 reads TGTGCCAGCGGACGGACTTCCCGAAATAAAAAACTGTTTTTT. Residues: CASGRTSRNKKLFF.